This paragraph covers one T cell receptor beta chain sequence. Germline CDR1 and CDR2: MDHEN and SYDVKM. With 1 base removed from V and 2 bases from J, the gap between germline ends came to 9 bases. There are 15 residues in the CDR3. This specimen belongs to a study of T cell responses to AZD1222 COVID-19 vaccine. The data were produced by immunoSEQ multiplex PCR, yet TCRdb's version contains in-frame clones alone and is incomplete. The sample holds around 100,000 clones, 86% seen once. This clonotype originated in an adult who received the MenACWY meningococcal vaccine as a control. The V call is TRBV28, the J call TRBJ1-3; D not resolved. This specimen was peripheral blood, taken 28 days after the second dose of the MenACWY control vaccine. CDR3 residues: CASSLSGLAGNTIYF. In nucleotides, the CDR3 is TGTGCCAGCAGTTTATCGGGTTTAGCTGGAAACACCATATATTTT.